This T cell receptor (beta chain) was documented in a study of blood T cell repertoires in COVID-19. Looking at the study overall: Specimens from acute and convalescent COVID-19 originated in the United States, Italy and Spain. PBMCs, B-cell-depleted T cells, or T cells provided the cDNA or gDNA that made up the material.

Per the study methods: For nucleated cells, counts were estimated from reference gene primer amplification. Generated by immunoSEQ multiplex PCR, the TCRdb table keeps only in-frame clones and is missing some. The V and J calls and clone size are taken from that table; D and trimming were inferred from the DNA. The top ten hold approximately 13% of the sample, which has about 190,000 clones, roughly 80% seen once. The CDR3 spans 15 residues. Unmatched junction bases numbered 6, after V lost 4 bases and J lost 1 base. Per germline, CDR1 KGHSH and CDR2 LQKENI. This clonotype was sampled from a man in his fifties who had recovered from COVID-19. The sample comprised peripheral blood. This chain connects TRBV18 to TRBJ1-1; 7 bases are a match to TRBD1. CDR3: CASSLTGTANTEAFF. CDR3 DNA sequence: TGTGCCAGCTCACTCACCGGGACAGCGAACACTGAAGCTTTCTTT.